The 6 T cell receptor beta chains below all came from one sample that was sequenced in a study of memory CD4+ T cells and cytomegalovirus serostatus. The sort gate was single viable CD3+CD4+CD8-CD45RO+ cells for memory CD4+ T cells. Assay: immunoSEQ multiplex PCR; the TCRdb copy retains only in-frame clones and omits some. In the table there are about 56,000 clones, 82% of which are singletons. Sequencing was carried out using memory CD4+ T cells from blood. These receptors all stem from an adult in good health and CMV-seronegative.

The chain uses TRBV25-1 and TRBJ2-1; either TRBD1 or TRBD2 may fit D (5 bases each). CDR1 is MGHDK and CDR2 is SYGVNS in the germline V gene. The CDR3 length is 12 residues. Trimming left V 7 bases short and J 11 bases short, with 15 bases between. The CDR3: CASTLGADKQFF. The CDR3 DNA is TGTGCCAGCACTCTCGGGGCGGACAAGCAGTTCTTC.

V and J are TRBV28 and TRBJ1-2; tentative D call: TRBD1 (5 bases). This CDR3 comprises 12 residues. CDR1 and CDR2 (germline): MDHEN, SYDVKM. The CDR3 sequence: CVTGQSNYGYTF. The CDR3, as DNA: TGTGTCACGGGGCAGTCTAACTATGGCTACACCTTC.

This rearrangement joins TRBV19 to TRBJ2-3; 13 nucleotides agree with TRBD2. V shed 5 bases, J shed 3 bases, and the junction held 5 bases outside the gene matches. CDR1 is LNHDA, CDR2 SQIVND, per germline (reference sequence). This CDR3 has 16 amino acids. The DNA for the CDR3 is TGTGCCAGTAGTTTTCGACTAGCGGGGGGTACAGATACGCAGTATTTT. This sequence encodes CASSFRLAGGTDTQYF. The variable domain in full, completed from reference TRBV19 and TRBJ2-3, reads DGGITQSPKYLFRKEGQNVTLSCEQNLNHDAMYWYRQDPGQGLRLIYYSQIVNDFQKGDIAEGYSVSREKKESFPLTVTSAQKNPTAFYLCASSFRLAGGTDTQYFGPGTRLTVL.

V is TRBV9 and J is TRBJ2-2; 7 nucleotides agree with TRBD1. CDR1 is SGDLS, CDR2 YYNGEE, per germline. V was pared by 3 bases and J by 5 bases, with 4 bases of the junction left unmatched. There are 14 residues in the CDR3. This CDR3 is CASSARGKTGELFF. The CDR3 DNA reads as TGTGCCAGCAGCGCCAGGGGGAAAACCGGGGAGCTGTTTTTT.

The chain has TRBV5-1 and TRBJ1-5; no clear D. The CDR3 length is 14 residues. The V end was cut by 0 bases, the J end by 4 bases, with 8 bases between. From germline, CDR1 is SGHRS and CDR2 YFSETQ. CDR3 coding DNA: TGCGCCAGCAGCTTGGAGGGTTTGAATCAGCCCCAGCATTTT. Translated, it gives CASSLEGLNQPQHF.

The rearrangement uses TRBV6-1 and TRBJ1-2, with D perhaps TRBD1 (6 bases). The CDR3 is 12 residues long. The germline V gene has CDR1 MNHNS and CDR2 SASEGT. V gave up 6 bases and J gave up 7 bases, with 12 bases separating them. CDR3 amino acids: CASSRGASGYTF. The DNA for the CDR3 is TGTGCCAGCAGCCGGGGGGCGTCTGGCTACACCTTC.